The rows below give T cell receptor beta chains drawn from one sample of a study of T cells in Graves' hyperthyroidism and ophthalmopathy. TCRdb re-derived calls from the multiplex PCR reads in MiXCR, one entry per CDR3 protein. The sample has fewer than 900,000 distinct CDR3 sequences, around 19% seen once. Sequencing was carried out using blood. These receptors originate from a woman aged 45-59 years with Graves' hyperthyroidism that later progressed to Graves' ophthalmopathy. CDR3s include the opening cysteine and the closing phenylalanine or tryptophan. A D gene is named only where the DNA matches it firmly. Size is omitted from some rows. Given values are once, few, many or a class for expanded clones.

TRBJ2-5 . TRBV6-5 . CASSYSVATQETQYF TGTGCCAGCAGTTACTCTGTGGCGACCCAAGAGACCCAGTACTTC
TRBJ2-7 few TRBV20-1 . CSARGGGVPYEQYF TGCAGTGCTAGAGGCGGGGGCGTTCCCTACGAGCAGTACTTC
TRBJ2-3 . TRBV4-1 . CASRHVGGTDTQYF TGCGCCAGCAGACACGTAGGCGGCACAGATACGCAGTATTTT
TRBJ1-2 many TRBV2 TRBD1 CASSGTGIMNYGYTF TGTGCCAGCAGTGGGACAGGGATTATGAACTATGGCTACACCTTC
TRBJ1-2 many TRBV11-2 . CASSATVSGYTF TGTGCCAGCAGCGCCACCGTAAGTGGCTACACCTTC
TRBJ1-5 . TRBV5-6 . CASSNRGLDQPQHF TGTGCCAGCAGTAACCGCGGCCTGGATCAGCCCCAGCATTTT
TRBJ1-4 few TRBV10-3 . CALSDPGSAEKLFF TGTGCCCTCAGCGACCCAGGGTCCGCTGAAAAACTGTTTTTT
TRBJ2-5 many TRBV27 TRBD1 CASSLSATGGQETQYF TGTGCCAGCAGTTTATCCGCGACAGGGGGTCAAGAGACCCAGTACTTC
TRBJ2-5 few TRBV7-2 . CASSYRARAWDF TGTGCCAGCAGCTACCGGGCCCGGGCCTGGGACTTC
TRBJ1-2 . TRBV19 . CASSISADWDGYTF TGTGCCAGTAGTATATCCGCGGACTGGGATGGCTACACCTTC
TRBJ1-5 . TRBV6-5 TRBD1 CASSYGTGGRDQPQHF TGTGCCAGCAGTTATGGGACAGGGGGCAGGGATCAGCCCCAGCATTTT
TRBJ2-1 once TRBV20-1 TRBD1 CSARGQAGPSGPYNEQFF TGCAGTGCGAGAGGACAGGCTGGTCCCTCCGGCCCGTACAATGAGCAGTTCTTC
TRBJ1-2 . TRBV10-3 TRBD1 CAIRPGTGVYGYTF TGTGCCATCAGGCCCGGGACAGGGGTCTATGGCTACACCTTC
TRBJ1-3 many TRBV6-1 . CASSSLGPGNTIYF TGTGCCAGCAGTTCCCTCGGACCTGGAAACACCATATATTTT
TRBJ1-1 . TRBV20-1 . CSARVQATEAFF TGCAGTGCTAGGGTGCAGGCCACTGAAGCTTTCTTT
TRBJ2-6 . TRBV20-1 . CSARDPDGRSGANVLTF TGCAGTGCTAGAGATCCGGACGGACGCTCAGGGGCCAACGTCCTGACTTTC
TRBJ1-1 . TRBV10-3 . CAISPLLDGNTEAFF TGTGCCATCAGCCCCCTTCTCGATGGGAACACTGAAGCTTTCTTT
TRBJ1-2 . TRBV9 . CASSAWNRGGNYGYTF TGTGCCAGCAGCGCGTGGAATAGGGGCGGAAACTATGGCTACACCTTC
TRBJ2-7 many TRBV20-1 . CSAPRPRGEQYF TGCAGTGCGCCACGACCCCGGGGTGAGCAGTACTTC
TRBJ1-1 few TRBV6-1 TRBD1 CASSLPPGQGTNTEAFF TGTGCCAGCAGTCTCCCCCCGGGACAGGGGACCAACACTGAAGCTTTCTTT
TRBJ1-1 many TRBV29-1 . CSATGTGTPEAFF TGCAGCGCAACCGGGACGGGGACACCTGAAGCTTTCTTT
TRBJ1-1 . TRBV7-9 . CASSLAGLAGLTEAFF TGTGCCAGCAGCTTAGCGGGGTTGGCGGGGCTCACTGAAGCTTTCTTT
TRBJ1-4 few TRBV10-3 . CAISASKDYEKLFF TGTGCCATCAGTGCATCCAAGGACTATGAAAAACTGTTTTTT
TRBJ1-2 few TRBV25-1 . CASSGSTQLNYGYTF TGTGCCAGCAGTGGCAGTACACAGCTCAACTATGGCTACACCTTC
TRBJ1-2 . TRBV11-2 TRBD1 CASSLADRAGYGYTF TGTGCCAGCAGCTTAGCGGACAGGGCGGGCTATGGCTACACCTTC
TRBJ1-6 few TRBV27 . CASRMDSPYNSPLHF TGTGCCAGCAGAATGGACAGCCCCTATAATTCACCCCTCCACTTT
TRBJ1-5 few TRBV27 . CASRERTFRNQPQHF TGTGCCAGCAGGGAGAGGACATTCCGAAATCAGCCCCAGCATTTT
TRBJ1-1 many TRBV11-2 . CASSPSRVGLNTEAFF TGTGCCAGCAGCCCCTCCAGGGTAGGGCTGAACACTGAAGCTTTCTTT
TRBJ1-2 once TRBV29-1 . CSVAPGLSNYGYTF TGCAGCGTTGCTCCGGGACTGTCTAACTATGGCTACACCTTC
TRBJ2-5 few TRBV10-3 TRBD2 CAISEGPSGGRETQYF TGTGCCATCAGTGAGGGTCCTAGCGGAGGGAGGGAGACCCAGTACTTC
TRBJ1-2 many TRBV2 . CASSRDGPNYGYTF TGTGCCAGCAGTCGGGACGGTCCTAACTATGGCTACACCTTC
TRBJ1-5 many TRBV5-1 . CASSFEGQPQHF TGCGCCAGCAGCTTTGAGGGTCAGCCCCAGCATTTT
TRBJ1-1 many TRBV18 . CASSFRTVRYTEAFF TGTGCCAGCTCATTTCGGACCGTGCGTTACACTGAAGCTTTCTTT
TRBJ1-6 . TRBV30 . CAWNKLGGSSPLHF TGTGCCTGGAACAAGTTGGGGGGGAGTTCACCCCTCCACTTT
TRBJ2-1 few TRBV5-1 TRBD2 CASSFGLAGGQPYNEQFF TGCGCCAGCAGCTTCGGGCTAGCGGGGGGCCAACCCTACAATGAGCAGTTCTTC
TRBJ1-1 . TRBV5-6 . CASSLSLRGDTEAFF TGTGCCAGCAGCTTGAGTTTGCGGGGGGACACTGAAGCTTTCTTT
TRBJ1-2 many TRBV2 . CASTRDRDDYGYTF TGTGCCAGCACCAGAGACCGGGACGATTATGGCTACACCTTC
TRBJ2-3 few TRBV10-3 . CAISGAQAPDTQYF TGTGCCATCAGTGGGGCACAGGCCCCAGATACGCAGTATTTT
TRBJ2-1 . TRBV3-1 . CASSQGLTGGEQFF TGTGCCAGCAGCCAAGGTTTGACTGGGGGTGAGCAGTTCTTC
TRBJ1-5 few TRBV10-3 TRBD1 CAISEPDRWPQHF TGTGCCATCAGTGAGCCGGACAGGTGGCCCCAGCATTTT
TRBJ1-4 few TRBV7-8 . CASSLEVKPEKLFF TGTGCCAGCAGCTTAGAGGTGAAGCCGGAAAAACTGTTTTTT
TRBJ2-2 . TRBV13 TRBD1 CASSQGDITGELFF TGTGCCAGCAGCCAGGGGGACATCACCGGGGAGCTGTTTTTT
TRBJ2-1 many TRBV7-2 . CASSQQGGPYNEQFF TGTGCCAGCAGCCAACAGGGTGGGCCCTACAATGAGCAGTTCTTC
TRBJ1-4 few TRBV6-5 . CASSYSRLEKLFF TGTGCCAGCAGTTACTCGAGGCTGGAAAAACTGTTTTTT
TRBJ1-1 many TRBV5-1 . CASKGATNTEAFF TGCGCCAGCAAAGGGGCTACGAACACTGAAGCTTTCTTT
TRBJ2-5 few TRBV6-1 . CASSVDTVMKTQYF TGTGCCAGCAGTGTCGACACCGTTATGAAGACCCAGTACTTC
TRBJ2-5 few TRBV29-1 . CSVEGVGETQYF TGCAGCGTTGAGGGAGTCGGAGAGACCCAGTACTTC
TRBJ1-1 . TRBV9 TRBD1 CASSPWDRVGTEAFF TGTGCCAGCAGCCCCTGGGACAGGGTGGGCACTGAAGCTTTCTTT
TRBJ1-1 many TRBV20-1 TRBD1 CSASTGGTEAFF TGCAGTGCTAGTACAGGGGGCACTGAAGCTTTCTTT
TRBJ1-1 many TRBV20-1 . CSASDTEAFF TGCAGTGCTAGTGACACTGAAGCTTTCTTT
TRBJ1-6 . TRBV15 . CATSRPHEGVDNSPLHF TGTGCCACCAGCAGACCCCATGAGGGTGTAGATAATTCACCCCTCCACTTT
TRBJ2-2 . TRBV7-3 . CASGQLANTGELFF TGTGCCAGCGGACAGCTTGCGAACACCGGGGAGCTGTTTTTT
TRBJ1-2 . TRBV5-6 TRBD1 CASSLAGDSYGYTF TGTGCCAGCAGCTTGGCCGGGGACAGCTATGGCTACACCTTC
TRBJ2-7 many TRBV29-1 . CSVEGESYEQYF TGCAGCGTTGAAGGTGAATCCTACGAGCAGTACTTC
TRBJ2-1 many TRBV11-2 TRBD1 CASSYDRARGNEQFF TGTGCCAGCAGCTACGACAGGGCGAGGGGAAATGAGCAGTTCTTC